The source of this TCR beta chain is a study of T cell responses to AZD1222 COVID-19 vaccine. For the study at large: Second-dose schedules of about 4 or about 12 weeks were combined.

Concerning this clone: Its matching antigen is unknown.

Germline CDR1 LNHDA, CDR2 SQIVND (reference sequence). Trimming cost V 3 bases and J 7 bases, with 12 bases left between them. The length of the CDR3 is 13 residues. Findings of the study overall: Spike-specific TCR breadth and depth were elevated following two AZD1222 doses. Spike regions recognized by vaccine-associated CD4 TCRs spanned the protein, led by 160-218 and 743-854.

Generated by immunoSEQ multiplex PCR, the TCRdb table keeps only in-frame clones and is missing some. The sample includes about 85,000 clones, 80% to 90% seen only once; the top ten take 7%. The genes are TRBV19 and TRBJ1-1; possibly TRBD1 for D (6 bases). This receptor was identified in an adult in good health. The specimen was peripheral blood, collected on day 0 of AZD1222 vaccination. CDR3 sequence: CASSIQGQGEAFF. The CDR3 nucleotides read TGTGCCAGTAGTATTCAGGGGCAGGGTGAAGCTTTCTTT.